Listed below are T cell receptor beta chains from one sample, sequenced in a study of blood T cell repertoires in COVID-19. The data were produced by immunoSEQ multiplex PCR, yet TCRdb's version contains in-frame clones alone and is incomplete. The sample records about 63,000 clones, 79% being singletons. The sequenced sample consisted of peripheral blood. These receptors all stem from a human donor in a cohort sampled during active COVID-19. Both conserved end residues are part of each CDR3. D genes are given only for firm matches. Rows give clone size only sometimes, using once, few, many, or a class for an expanded clone.

once TRBJ2-5 TRBV18 - TGTGCCAGCTCACCGAAAGAGAGGGAGACCCAGTACTTC CASSPKERETQYF
- TRBJ1-2 TRBV6-5 - TGTGCCAGCCTTCCTACAGGGTACAGTGGCTACACCTTC CASLPTGYSGYTF
- TRBJ2-2 TRBV28 - TGTGCCAGCCAAGAGGGTTTACCCGGGGAGCTGTTTTTT CASQEGLPGELFF
- TRBJ2-5 TRBV6-5 TRBD1 TGTGCCAGCAGTTGGACAGGACAAGAGACCCAGTACTTC CASSWTGQETQYF
- TRBJ1-2 TRBV30 TRBD1 TGTGCCTGGAGTGGCCGAGACAGGGGAGGCTATGGCTACACCTTC CAWSGRDRGGYGYTF
- TRBJ1-2 TRBV5-6 TRBD1 TGTGCCAGCAGCCCACCGGGGACAGGGGTCTATGGCTACACCTTC CASSPPGTGVYGYTF
few TRBJ2-3 TRBV24-1 TRBD2 TGTGCCACCAGTGGCAGCGGGAGGGCCACAGATACGCAGTATTTT CATSGSGRATDTQYF
- TRBJ1-2 TRBV7-2 - TGTGCCAGCAGCTTGGGAGGGGCGCGGGGAGTGATCCATGGCTACACCTTC CASSLGGARGVIHGYTF
few TRBJ2-2 TRBV6-5 - TGTGCCAGCAGCGAGATGGAGATCGGGGAGCTGTTTTTT CASSEMEIGELFF
few TRBJ1-5 TRBV7-2 - TGTGCCAGCAGCTTAGGCGACGGGGTGGGCAATCAGCCCCAGCATTTT CASSLGDGVGNQPQHF
- TRBJ2-5 TRBV19 - TGTGCCAGTAGCTCCGGGGGGCGAGAGACCCAGTACTTC CASSSGGRETQYF
- TRBJ2-7 TRBV19 - TGTGCCACTCGGGAAGCGGTGGAGCAGTACTTC CATREAVEQYF
- TRBJ1-2 TRBV9 - TGTGCCAGCAGCGTAACGACTGACGCTAACTATGGCTACACCTTC CASSVTTDANYGYTF
- TRBJ2-7 TRBV6-6 - TGTGCCAGCAGTGACAGGACTTCCTACGAGCAGTACTTC CASSDRTSYEQYF
- TRBJ2-3 TRBV7-8 - TGTGCCAGCAGCTTTAAAGATACGCAGTATTTT CASSFKDTQYF
once TRBJ1-4 TRBV5-6 - TGTGCCAGCAGCCGGGAATGGGGAACTAATGAAAAACTGTTTTTT CASSREWGTNEKLFF